This TCR beta chain was sequenced during a study of Tregs in tolerant kidney transplant recipients. Study details: Mixed chimerism was transient after nonmyeloablative marrow transplants from related graft donors.

The CDR3 has 14 residues. Germline CDR1 and CDR2: SGHTS and YDEGEE. V shed 3 bases, J shed 5 bases, and the junction held 7 bases outside the gene matches. Study-wide findings and caveats: Changing PCR primers prevented nucleotide comparison between some patients' samples.

The repertoire was sequenced with immunoSEQ multiplex PCR; TCRdb's copy has only in-frame clones and lacks some. The sample yields about 77,000 clones, 98% seen once. Thawed PBMCs were FACS-sorted into unstimulated CD4+CD25+CD127- regulatory T cells, CD4+CD25- non-regulatory cells, CD4 and CD8 cells. A word on this clone: Its matching antigen is unknown.

Material: CD4+ T cells from blood, obtained before the transplant. The J gene is TRBJ2-5, the V gene TRBV5-8, with 7 nucleotides matching TRBD2. This receptor was taken from a human donor who received a combined kidney and bone marrow transplant. The CDR3 is CASSSGLYGETQYF. CDR3 sequence (DNA): TGTGCCAGCAGCTCGGGACTATATGGGGAGACCCAGTACTTC.